A single sample gave rise to the 13 T cell receptor beta chains below, sequenced in a study of vaccination effects on CD4 cells after COVID-19. Peptide-pool stimulation followed by sequencing identified expanded antigen-specific CD4+ clonotypes in the ViraFEST assay. Culture lasted around eleven days before CD4+ T cell isolation. The vaccine recipients had no prior SARS-CoV-2 infection, with negative nucleocapsid antibodies. No antigens are known for them. Clones were read by immunoSEQ multiplex PCR, and TCRdb kept only the in-frame ones, dropping some. The sample includes 40,000 to 50,000 clones, around 67% seen only once; the top ten take about 28%. Sequenced here: CD4+ T cells from PBMCs cultured with HCoV-OC43 spike peptides, sampled before COVID-19 vaccination. Subset meaning: HCoV-OC43 spike overlapping peptide pool stimulation. Receptors were obtained from a human donor who received a COVID-19 vaccine.

The chain is built from TRBV7-9 and TRBJ1-4, with a tentative D call TRBD1 (6 bases). The V gene lost 3 bases and the J gene lost 5 bases, with 13 bases spanning the gap. The CDR3 consists of 15 residues. In germline, CDR1 is SEHNR, CDR2 FQNEAQ (reference sequence). This CDR3 reads CASSLGTTANEKLFF. The CDR3 region has the DNA TGTGCCAGCAGCTTGGGGACAACGGCAAATGAAAAACTGTTTTTT.

This clone is a singleton in its sample. V gene TRBV10-1 combines with J gene TRBJ2-7; possibly TRBD1 for D (6 bases). Germline CDR1 reads WNHNN; CDR2 reads SYGVQD (reference sequence). The CDR3 runs to 15 residues. Trimming removed 2 bases from V and 4 bases from J, with 15 bases in between. CDR3 nucleotide sequence: TGCGCCAGCAGTGAGAGGACAGCTTGGCTTTACGAGCAGTACTTC. This encodes CASSERTAWLYEQYF.

The chain joins TRBV4-1 to TRBJ2-2; the D is unclear. Deletions cut 4 bases from V and 2 bases from J, with 17 bases between. Germline loops: CDR1 MGHRA, CDR2 YSYEKL. The CDR3 runs 17 residues. The CDR3 here is CASSPTLRATNTGELFF. The CDR3 DNA is TGCGCCAGCAGCCCTACCCTTAGGGCTACTAACACCGGGGAGCTGTTTTTT.

The chain employs TRBV27 and TRBJ2-7; 11 positions agree with TRBD1. The CDR3 is 14 residues long. J lost 5 bases, V lost 5 bases, and 5 bases had no gene match. CDR1 and CDR2 (germline): MNHEY, SMNVEV (reference sequence). This CDR3 reads CASSMTDRGHEQYF. In nucleotides, the CDR3 is TGTGCCAGCAGTATGACGGACAGGGGGCACGAGCAGTACTTC.

This clone appeared a few times. The chain carries TRBV6-6 and TRBJ1-6; no definite D call. CDR1 and CDR2 from the germline V gene are MNHNY and SVGAGI (reference sequence). Trimming left V 4 bases short and J 9 bases short, with 13 bases between. CDR3 length equals 14 residues. The CDR3 sequence is CASSLWVDTSPLHF. As DNA, the CDR3 is TGTGCCAGCAGTTTGTGGGTGGATACTTCACCCCTCCACTTT.

The chain is built from TRBV4-1 and TRBJ2-3; D may match TRBD1 or TRBD2 (5 bases each). The V gene's germline CDR1 is MGHRA and CDR2 YSYEKL. The CDR3 spans 15 residues. Between the trimmed V and J ends, which lost 1 base and 3 bases, there was a span of 11 bases. Here the CDR3 reads CASSQVGARTDTQYF. Here the CDR3 DNA reads TGCGCCAGCAGCCAAGTCGGGGCCCGAACAGATACGCAGTATTTT.

This chain joins TRBV30 and TRBJ2-7; 11 nucleotides align to TRBD2. CDR3 length equals 13 residues. Looked up from germline, CDR1 is GTSNPN and CDR2 is SVGIG (reference sequence). J gave up 7 bases and V 3 bases, and 5 bases lay outside the gene matches. The CDR3 sequence: CAWRLAGAGEQYF. CDR3 nucleotides: TGTGCCTGGAGACTAGCGGGAGCGGGGGAGCAGTACTTC.

V usage is TRBV5-1 and J usage is TRBJ2-4; no definite D call. The V end lost 0 bases, the J end lost 0 bases, and 10 bases lay between the germline ends. The CDR3 contains 16 residues. Germline CDR1 reads SGHRS; CDR2 reads YFSETQ. The CDR3 bases are TGCGCCAGCAGCTTGGAGGGCAGTCTAGCCAAAAACATTCAGTACTTC. Translated, it gives CASSLEGSLAKNIQYF. Combining the CDR3 with reference TRBV5-1 and TRBJ2-4 gives the whole variable domain KAGVTQTPRYLIKTRGQQVTLSCSPISGHRSVSWYQQTPGQGLQFLFEYFSETQRNKGNFPGRFSGRQFSNSRSEMNVSTLELGDSALYLCASSLEGSLAKNIQYFGAGTRLSVL.

This clone was counted only a few times. The chain links TRBV5-5 to TRBJ2-7, with a tentative D call TRBD2 (6 bases). The CDR3 covers 12 residues. The V end lost 5 bases, the J end lost 5 bases, and 11 bases lay between the germline ends. Germline V gives CDR1 SGHKS, CDR2 YYEKEE (reference sequence). For the CDR3, the DNA is TGTGCCAGCAGTAGGAGGGGAGACGAGCAGTACTTC. This sequence encodes CASSRRGDEQYF.

This clone was seen more than once but under ten times. The DNA for the CDR3 is TGTGCCAGCCAATACTACTCGACCGTAAATTCACCCCTCCACTTT. Translation gives CASQYYSTVNSPLHF. V usage is TRBV2 and J usage is TRBJ1-6; D is unresolved. The CDR3 totals 15 residues. Germline CDR1 is SNHLY and CDR2 is FYNNEI. Between the trimmed V and J ends, which lost 8 bases and 7 bases, there was a span of 18 bases.

The chain has TRBV28 and TRBJ2-5; 14 bases fit TRBD2. The CDR3 is 17 residues long. In germline, CDR1 is MDHEN, CDR2 SYDVKM. The ends lost 10 bases at V and 5 bases at J; junction bases unmatched: 15. In nucleotides, the CDR3 is TGTGCCACCCTAGCCCGGACTAGCGGGAGGCCTCGGGAGACCCAGTACTTC. Encoded protein: CATLARTSGRPRETQYF.

The chain recombines TRBV6-1 with TRBJ1-1; D not resolved. V lost 2 bases to trimming and J lost 6 bases, with 13 bases between them. The CDR3 contains 14 residues. The V gene's germline CDR1 is MNHNS and CDR2 SASEGT. CDR3 sequence: CASSENQMSAEAFF. CDR3 nucleotides: TGTGCCAGCAGTGAAAACCAGATGAGTGCTGAAGCTTTCTTT.

The chain links TRBV2 to TRBJ2-3; D is possibly TRBD1 or TRBD2 (5 bases each). Deletions cut 5 bases from V and 1 base from J, with 10 bases between. The CDR3 covers 14 residues. Looked up from germline, CDR1 is SNHLY and CDR2 is FYNNEI. The CDR3 nucleotides are TGTGCCAGCAGTAATGTGGGGGGCACAGATACGCAGTATTTT. Encoded protein: CASSNVGGTDTQYF.